One and the same sample provided the 17 T cell receptor beta chains below, sequenced in a study of blood T cell repertoires in COVID-19. The table came from immunoSEQ multiplex PCR; TCRdb's copy has only in-frame clones and leaves some out. Among 51,000 or so clones, just under 90% were seen once, and the ten largest hold around 10%. The sample was peripheral blood. Receptors originate from an elderly man with active or convalescent COVID-19.

The chain recombines TRBV3-1 (or the pseudogene TRBV3-2) with TRBJ2-3; 8 bases align to TRBD2. The germline V gene encodes CDR1 LGHDT and CDR2 YNNKEL (reference sequence). J gave up 3 bases and V 6 bases, and 8 bases lay outside the gene matches. The CDR3 contains 15 residues. The CDR3: CASRFGGASTDTQYF. CDR3 in DNA: TGTGCCAGCAGGTTCGGGGGGGCTTCGACAGATACGCAGTATTTT.

This rearrangement joins TRBV6-1 to TRBJ2-7; TRBD1 matches 7 bases. Germline CDR1 is MNHNS and CDR2 is SASEGT. V lost 2 bases, J lost 4 bases, and 8 bases stayed unmatched. The length of the CDR3 is 15 residues. The CDR3: CASSETGQNIYEQYF. The CDR3 bases are TGTGCCAGCAGTGAAACGGGACAGAATATTTACGAGCAGTACTTC.

The V gene is TRBV27, the J gene TRBJ2-1; 8 bases align to TRBD1. CDR3 length equals 15 residues. Germline loops: CDR1 MNHEY, CDR2 SMNVEV (reference sequence). V was clipped by 7 bases and J by 2 bases; unmatched bases: 7. Written as DNA, the CDR3 is TGTGCCAGCAACCCACAGGGGGTCCCCTACAATGAGCAGTTCTTC. Translation: CASNPQGVPYNEQFF.

The CDR3 protein is CASSPRSGRGPYGYTF. CDR3 bases: TGTGCCAGCAGCCCTAGATCGGGCAGGGGGCCGTATGGCTACACCTTC. The chain combines TRBV11-2 with TRBJ1-2, with 8 bases lining up with TRBD1. The germline gives CDR1 SGHAT, CDR2 FQNNGV. Trimming cost V 5 bases and J 5 bases; bases outside gene matches: 13. The length of the CDR3 is 16 residues.

V gene TRBV4-3 combines with J gene TRBJ1-1; tentative D call: TRBD1 (5 bases). Germline V gene lookup returns CDR1 LGHNA and CDR2 YSLEER. V lost 3 bases, J lost 3 bases, and 17 bases lay in between. The CDR3 is made up of 16 amino acids. In DNA form, the CDR3 reads TGCGCCAGCAGCCATGGATTCGCGCAGGGTGACACTGAAGCTTTCTTT. Amino acid sequence: CASSHGFAQGDTEAFF.

This sequence joins TRBV3-1 (or the pseudogene TRBV3-2) and TRBJ1-6; D possibly corresponds to TRBD1 (5 bases). Germline V gene data show CDR1 as LGHDT and CDR2 as YNNKEL (reference sequence). V shed 1 base and J shed 7 bases, with 8 bases lying between them. The CDR3 runs 14 residues. The CDR3 here is CASSQVGGNSPLHF. Here the CDR3 DNA reads TGTGCCAGCAGCCAAGTGGGGGGAAATTCACCCCTCCACTTT.

V is TRBV5-6 and J is TRBJ2-1, with no clear D. CDR1 and CDR2 from the germline V gene are SGHDT and YYEEEE. This CDR3 spans 16 amino acids. Trimming left V 4 bases short and J 0 bases short, with 14 bases between. The CDR3 nucleotides read TGTGCCAGCAGCCCCGAGACGGGTAGCTCCTACAATGAGCAGTTCTTC. This gives the protein CASSPETGSSYNEQFF.

This clone appeared a single time. The gene calls are TRBV19 and TRBJ1-6; D is ambiguous. The CDR3 has 18 amino acids. Between the trimmed V and J ends, which lost 7 bases and 0 bases, there was a span of 19 bases. The germline gives CDR1 LNHDA, CDR2 SQIVND (reference sequence). The CDR3 DNA reads TGTGCCAGTACCCACACCGGAGGCCCGAGCTCCTATAATTCACCCCTCCACTTT. Translating it yields CASTHTGGPSSYNSPLHF.

The chain employs TRBV5-4 and TRBJ1-1; D not certain. Trimming removed 0 bases from V and 1 base from J, with 10 bases in between. The CDR3 runs to 15 residues. The germline V gene has CDR1 SGHNT and CDR2 YYREEE (reference sequence). CDR3 residues: CASSLASHTNTEAFF. The DNA for the CDR3 is TGTGCCAGCAGCTTGGCAAGTCACACGAACACTGAAGCTTTCTTT.

The chain is built from TRBV18 and TRBJ1-1, with unresolved D. CDR3 length: 15 residues. Germline CDR1 and CDR2: KGHSH and LQKENI. V dropped 0 bases and J dropped 2 bases, with 10 bases sitting between them. The CDR3 bases are TGTGCCAGCTCACCACCGGGCCCTATTAACACTGAAGCTTTCTTT. Amino acid sequence: CASSPPGPINTEAFF.

The V call is TRBV11-2, the J call TRBJ2-5; 12 bases line up with TRBD2. The germline gives CDR1 SGHAT, CDR2 FQNNGV. Trimming at V came to 4 bases and at J to 0 bases, leaving 3 bases not matched to a gene. The CDR3 contains 16 residues. The CDR3 protein is CASSYGLAGYQETQYF. CDR3 DNA: TGTGCCAGCAGCTATGGACTAGCGGGGTACCAAGAGACCCAGTACTTC.

This chain joins TRBV6-6 and TRBJ1-2; D possibly corresponds to TRBD1 (6 bases). There are 14 residues in the CDR3. V lost 5 bases to trimming and J lost 4 bases, with 14 bases between them. The germline gives CDR1 MNHNY, CDR2 SVGAGI (reference sequence). CDR3 DNA: TGTGCCAGCAGTCCCCGTCAAGGGGGCTATGGCTACACCTTC. Amino acids: CASSPRQGGYGYTF.

This rearrangement joins TRBV19 to TRBJ2-1; 10 bases align to TRBD2. V lost 1 base and J lost 6; bases outside the gene matches: 3. The germline gives CDR1 LNHDA, CDR2 SQIVND (reference sequence). The CDR3 spans 15 residues. CDR3 in DNA: TGTGCCAGTAGTATAGGAACTAGCGGGATCAATGAGCAGTTCTTC. It yields the protein CASSIGTSGINEQFF. Based on the CDR3 plus reference TRBV19 and TRBJ2-1, the full variable domain is DGGITQSPKYLFRKEGQNVTLSCEQNLNHDAMYWYRQDPGQGLRLIYYSQIVNDFQKGDIAEGYSVSREKKESFPLTVTSAQKNPTAFYLCASSIGTSGINEQFFGPGTRLTVL.

The chain combines TRBV6-5 with TRBJ1-1; D possibly corresponds to TRBD1 (5 bases). From germline, CDR1 is MNHEY and CDR2 SVGAGI. The CDR3 length is 10 residues. Trimming took off 6 bases at V and 6 bases at J, with 5 bases between the two ends. CDR3 DNA: TGTGCCAGCAGAGGGGCTGAAGCTTTCTTT. This codes for CASRGAEAFF.

The CDR3 DNA sequence: TGCGCCAGCAGCCAAGATATGCTCGGGTATGGCTACACCTTC. It translates to CASSQDMLGYGYTF. The chain carries TRBV4-1 and TRBJ1-2; D unresolved. The CDR3 totals 14 residues. Germline lookup yields CDR1 MGHRA and CDR2 YSYEKL. The ends were cut back, 0 bases at V and 5 bases at J, with 10 bases in the middle.

The V gene is TRBV7-9, the J gene TRBJ2-7, with D maybe TRBD1 (6 bases). Germline-derived CDR1 and CDR2 are SEHNR and FQNEAQ (reference sequence). With 5 bases removed from V and 0 bases from J, the gap between germline ends came to 11 bases. The CDR3 has 14 residues. In DNA, the CDR3 is TGTGCCAGCAGCCCCGACAGGAGCTCCTACGAGCAGTACTTC. Translating it yields CASSPDRSSYEQYF.

The V and J genes are TRBV28 and TRBJ2-1; 8 positions match TRBD2. Looked up from germline, CDR1 is MDHEN and CDR2 is SYDVKM. V dropped 6 bases and J dropped 5; count of bases not matched to a gene: 9. The CDR3 loop spans 15 amino acids. The CDR3 coding sequence is TGTGCCAGCAGGTATGGACTAGCAGGGCACAATGAGCAGTTCTTC. Protein sequence: CASRYGLAGHNEQFF.